Following are 6 T cell receptor beta chains from one sample sequenced in a study of radiation and T cells in renal cell carcinoma. The repertoire was sequenced with immunoSEQ multiplex PCR; TCRdb's copy has only in-frame clones and lacks some. Of roughly 160,000 clones detected, less than 90% appear once; the ten largest clones hold 11%. Specified time point: blood 4 weeks post-SBRT, at nephrectomy. Treatment here: 15 Gy SBRT to primary tumor, nephrectomy 4 weeks later. This specimen consisted of blood, obtained from a patient whose treatment included radiotherapy and nephrectomy. Receptor source: a woman aged 50 to 60 with renal cell carcinoma.

The genes are TRBV6-1 and TRBJ1-1; no clear D. CDR1 and CDR2 from the germline V gene are MNHNS and SASEGT. The CDR3 consists of 15 residues. The V end was cut by 3 bases, the J end by 4 bases, with 15 bases between. The CDR3 loop reads CASSEGYRMGTEAFF. The CDR3 nucleotides read TGTGCCAGCAGTGAGGGGTACAGAATGGGCACTGAAGCTTTCTTT.

V gene TRBV23-1 combines with J gene TRBJ1-5; no clear D. TRBV23-1 is filed as an ORF, its function uncertain. V lost 4 bases and J lost 9, with 22 bases in between. The CDR3 covers 16 residues. For the CDR3, the DNA is TGCGCCAGCAGTCCCCCCCACAAGGGTCCTTCAGGGCCCCAGCATTTT. Translating it yields CASSPPHKGPSGPQHF.

This clone was observed a handful of times. The chain has TRBV30 and TRBJ1-2; unclear D gene. V gave up 0 bases and J gave up 4 bases, with 6 bases separating them. The germline V gene encodes CDR1 GTSNPN and CDR2 SVGIG (reference sequence). The CDR3 covers 12 residues. DNA of the CDR3: TGTGCCTGGAGTGTCGGTGTCTATGGCTACACCTTC. Translating gives CAWSVGVYGYTF.

This clone was seen once. The genes are TRBV5-1 and TRBJ1-2; TRBD1 is a possible D gene (5 bases). There are 16 residues in the CDR3. Germline CDR1 SGHRS, CDR2 YFSETQ. Trimming pared 0 bases from V and 4 bases from J, leaving 16 bases between. CDR3 residues: CASSLERDVKTYGYTF. The CDR3 DNA follows: TGCGCCAGCAGCTTGGAAAGGGACGTGAAGACCTATGGCTACACCTTC.

A few counts support this clone. The chain uses TRBV5-4 and TRBJ1-1; 7 bases are a match to TRBD1. Germline V gene data show CDR1 as SGHNT and CDR2 as YYREEE (reference sequence). J gave up 0 bases and V 4 bases, and 6 bases lay outside the gene matches. CDR3 length equals 15 residues. The CDR3 DNA reads TGTGCCAGCAGCCGCTCAACAGGGGTGAACACTGAAGCTTTCTTT. It translates to CASSRSTGVNTEAFF.

This clone was picked up one time. The chain couples TRBV18 to TRBJ2-2; D unresolved. V lost 4 bases and J 3 bases, leaving 9 bases between the germline ends. Germline V CDR1 and CDR2: KGHSH, LQKENI. The CDR3 loop spans 14 amino acids. Written as DNA, the CDR3 is TGTGCCAGCTCACTTTCGCAAGACACCGGGGAGCTGTTTTTT. Its protein product is CASSLSQDTGELFF.